This T cell receptor (beta chain) comes out of a study of T-cell memory formation after mild COVID-19. About the research overall: The TCR clusters were mostly specific to one donor. Findings of the study overall: Contracting CD4+ clones sat mainly in CM and EM; CD8+ in EMRA. Pre-infection memory contained some responding clones, which suggested that cross-reactive memory had joined. Contracting clones, day 15 to 85, had balanced CD4/CD8, and later expanders favored CD4+.

Germline CDR1 is LNHNV and CDR2 is YYDKDF (reference sequence). The CDR3 covers 15 residues. V was clipped by 0 bases and J by 0 bases, with 6 bases between them. MiXCR was run by TCRdb on the 5' RACE reads, yielding one entry per CDR3 protein. In the table there are about 560,000 distinct CDR3 sequences, around 15% of which are singletons. This clonotype was observed a few times. Antigen unknown. The chain is built from TRBV15 and TRBJ1-3, with no clear D. The receptor was derived from an adult woman who had mild COVID-19 (a few samples of this study predate the infection). Cell type and time point are not known. The sample consisted of PBMCs or a T cell subset sorted from them (not recorded which). The CDR3 nucleotides are TGTGCCACCAGCAGAGACCGATTCTCTGGAAACACCATATATTTT. It codes for CATSRDRFSGNTIYF.